Listed here are 13 T cell receptor beta chains from one sample, sequenced in a study of T-cell reconstitution after alpha-beta-depleted transplantation in children. During its preparation, the TCRbeta library received unique molecular identifiers. TCRdb passed the PCR reads through MiXCR, listing each CDR3 protein once. The top ten clones hold 12% to 15% of a sample with under 750,000 distinct CDR3 sequences, under 25% of them seen once. The sequenced sample was PBMCs, mostly from graft donor cells, obtained 360 days after TCRalphabeta/CD19-depleted stem cell transplant. The receptors originated from a boy under two years old who had a stem cell transplant for acute myeloid leukemia, so the T cells may come from the graft donor.

This clonotype was seen a few times. The rearrangement joins TRBV11-1 to TRBJ1-5, with D perhaps matching TRBD1 (6 bases). The germline V gene has CDR1 SGHAT and CDR2 FQDESV (reference sequence). V lost 1 base and J 6 bases, leaving 22 bases between the germline ends. The CDR3 consists of 18 residues. CDR3 in amino acids: CASSLVPGVTGMGQPQHF. CDR3 DNA sequence: TGTGCCAGCAGCTTAGTCCCGGGGGTCACAGGGATGGGTCAGCCCCAGCATTTT.

With respect to this clonotype: A much larger clone lies a single base off, so this may be a read error. The chain joins TRBV7-9 to TRBJ2-7, with TRBD1 as a possible D gene (5 bases). The CDR3 loop spans 15 amino acids. Germline-derived CDR1 and CDR2 are SEHNR and FQNEAQ (reference sequence). The CDR3 spells CASSGWGLTSYEQCF. CDR3 bases: TGTGCCAGCAGCGGGTGGGGCCTTACATCCTACGAGCAGTGCTTC.

This clonotype was counted many times. The V call is TRBV29-1, the J call TRBJ2-5; 7 positions match TRBD2. V was clipped by 2 bases and J by 5 bases; unmatched bases: 5. CDR3 size: 13 residues. Germline CDR1 is SQVTM and CDR2 is ANQGSEA. The CDR3: CSVESGGGETQYF. The CDR3, as DNA: TGCAGCGTTGAATCTGGGGGGGGGGAGACCCAGTACTTC.

This clonotype has a handful of counts. V usage is TRBV5-1 and J usage is TRBJ2-5; weak D call: TRBD1 (6 bases). Between the trimmed V and J ends, which lost 6 bases and 3 bases, there was a span of 9 bases. This CDR3 contains 12 residues. The germline V gene has CDR1 SGHRS and CDR2 YFSETQ. The CDR3 loop reads CASKQGKETQYF. The CDR3 region has the DNA TGCGCCAGCAAACAGGGAAAAGAGACCCAGTACTTC.

This clonotype has a handful of counts. This chain joins TRBV24-1 and TRBJ2-1; the match to TRBD1 covers 7 bases. The CDR3 length is 16 residues. CDR1 and CDR2 from the germline V gene are KGHDR and SFDVKD. After removal of 3 bases from V and 5 bases from J, the junction contained 9 bases not matched to a gene. The CDR3 loop is CATSDQIRTGDNEQFF. The CDR3 coding sequence is TGTGCCACCAGTGATCAAATTAGGACAGGCGACAATGAGCAGTTCTTC.

This clonotype was seen just once. This rearrangement joins TRBV20-1 to TRBJ2-5, with D perhaps TRBD1 or TRBD2 (6 bases each). V gave up 0 bases and J gave up 4 bases, with 9 bases separating them. Germline CDR1 and CDR2: DFQATT and SNEGSKA (reference sequence). The CDR3 length is 13 residues. The CDR3 nucleotides read TGCAGTGCTAGAGAGGGGGGCGGAGAGACCCAGTACTTC. Amino acids: CSAREGGGETQYF.

The genes are TRBV6-5 and TRBJ1-5; D call uncertain. The CDR3 covers 15 residues. Per the germline V gene, CDR1 is MNHEY and CDR2 is SVGAGI. V was shortened by 4 bases and J by 2 bases, with 12 bases between the two germline ends. The DNA for the CDR3 is TGTGCCAGCAGTTTGACGGGATTGGGCAATCAGCCCCAGCATTTT. It yields the protein CASSLTGLGNQPQHF.

This clonotype was seen only a few times. V usage is TRBV6-1 and J usage is TRBJ2-3; possible D gene TRBD2, 6 bases. There are 15 residues in the CDR3. Germline CDR1 is MNHNS and CDR2 is SASEGT. With 6 bases removed from V and 3 bases from J, the gap between germline ends came to 16 bases. As DNA, the CDR3 is TGTGCCAGCAGGCGCGGCGGGACCTCTACAGATACGCAGTATTTT. Translation: CASRRGGTSTDTQYF.

The chain combines TRBV11-3 with TRBJ2-1; 8 nucleotides line up with TRBD1. This CDR3 comprises 17 residues. V dropped 3 bases and J dropped 5; count of bases not matched to a gene: 12. The germline CDR1 and CDR2 sequences are SGHNT and YENEEA. The CDR3 sequence is CASSFGAGWTGNNEQFF. CDR3 DNA: TGTGCCAGCAGCTTTGGGGCCGGGTGGACAGGGAACAATGAGCAGTTCTTC.

The J gene is TRBJ2-7, the V gene TRBV2, with D tentatively TRBD1 (6 bases). Trimming took 5 bases from V and 6 from J, leaving 20 bases between them. Germline V gives CDR1 SNHLY, CDR2 FYNNEI. The CDR3 extends over 15 amino acids. The CDR3 region is CASSLVGQSLGEQYV. Written as DNA, the CDR3 is TGTGCCAGCAGTCTCGTTGGACAGAGCCTTGGCGAGCAGTACGTC.

This clonotype was seen ten or more times. V and J are TRBV5-5 and TRBJ2-5, with no clear D. Germline CDR1 is SGHKS and CDR2 is YYEKEE (reference sequence). V lost 2 bases and J 3 bases, leaving 11 bases between the germline ends. This CDR3 spans 14 amino acids. The CDR3 loop reads CASSFSAREETQYF. CDR3 DNA sequence: TGTGCCAGCAGCTTTTCGGCTCGAGAAGAGACCCAGTACTTC.

This chain uses TRBV6-1 with TRBJ1-2; tentatively, D is TRBD1 (5 bases). Trimming shortened V by 5 bases and J by 2 bases, and 21 bases separated the two germline ends. Germline lookup yields CDR1 MNHNS and CDR2 SASEGT. The CDR3 length is 17 residues. CDR3 loop: CASSPQLPPQGNYGYTF. The CDR3 bases are TGTGCCAGCAGTCCTCAGCTCCCCCCTCAGGGAAACTATGGCTACACCTTC.

The rearrangement joins TRBV6-1 to TRBJ1-2, with 11 bases that match TRBD1. Losses at the gene ends were 6 bases for V and 8 bases for J; bases not matched to a gene: 5. Germline V gene lookup returns CDR1 MNHNS and CDR2 SASEGT. The CDR3 has 13 amino acids. CDR3 nucleotide sequence: TGTGCCAGCAGCCGGGACAGGGGGAACGGCTACACCTTC. Translation gives CASSRDRGNGYTF.